These 9 T cell receptor beta chains share one sample of origin, sequenced in a study of graft-versus-host responses after intestinal transplantation. Here immunoSEQ multiplex PCR was the method, and the copy in TCRdb shows in-frame clones only, minus some. The table lists under 20,000 clones, roughly 94% of them singletons, with 0.79% in the top ten. Sequences were derived from PBMCs, sampled 23 days after intestinal transplant. Receptors were obtained from a human patient who received an intestinal transplant, so some T cells may come from the graft donor.

This chain connects TRBV5-5 to TRBJ2-7; TRBD2 matches 7 bases. The J segment lost 5 bases and the V segment lost 4 bases, leaving 12 bases of the junction unmatched. This CDR3 region has 15 residues. Germline assignment: CDR1 SGHKS and CDR2 YYEKEE (reference sequence). This chain's CDR3 is CASSPRDGRLDEQYF. CDR3 in DNA: TGTGCCAGCAGCCCTCGGGACGGGAGGCTCGACGAGCAGTACTTC.

V usage is TRBV4-1 and J usage is TRBJ2-7; D ambiguous. V lost 0 bases to trimming and J lost 3 bases, with 9 bases between them. CDR1 MGHRA and CDR2 YSYEKL come from the germline V gene. CDR3 length equals 14 residues. The CDR3 nucleotides are TGCGCCAGCAGCCAAGATCACAAACACTACGAGCAGTACTTC. Translating gives CASSQDHKHYEQYF.

This sequence joins TRBV19 and TRBJ1-2; D unresolved. The V and J ends lost 4 bases and 8 bases respectively, with 14 bases between them. Germline CDR1 is LNHDA and CDR2 is SQIVND (reference sequence). This CDR3 region has 13 residues. The CDR3 DNA reads TGTGCCAGTAGTACCCGGCCCTATAGAGGCTACACCTTC. It codes for CASSTRPYRGYTF.

The gene calls are TRBV6-1 and TRBJ2-7, with D possibly matching TRBD2 (6 bases). Trimming took 5 bases from V and 4 from J, leaving 18 bases between them. CDR1 is MNHNS and CDR2 is SASEGT in the germline V gene. The CDR3 extends over 15 amino acids. The CDR3 protein is CASSLGTWGEYEQYF. CDR3 bases: TGTGCCAGCAGTTTGGGGACTTGGGGAGAATACGAGCAGTACTTC.

J is TRBJ2-7 and V is TRBV14; 8 bases fit TRBD1. CDR3 length: 14 amino acids. Germline V gene data show CDR1 as SGHDN and CDR2 as FVKESK. Losses at the gene ends were 6 bases for V and 2 bases for J; bases not matched to a gene: 6. In DNA form, the CDR3 reads TGTGCCAGCAGAAGGACAGGGAATACCTACGAGCAGTACTTC. It codes for CASRRTGNTYEQYF.

With regard to this clone: A junction boundary mismatches the germline segment, possibly from a read error. CDR3 residues: CSAREPGTGIF. The CDR3 nucleotides read TGCAGTGCTAGGGAACCCGGGACAGGGATCTTC. The rearrangement uses TRBV20-1 and TRBJ1-2, with 9 bases identical to TRBD1. Germline CDR1 DFQATT, CDR2 SNEGSKA (reference sequence). The CDR3 spans 11 residues.

The chain couples TRBV7-9 to TRBJ1-5; a weak D match, TRBD1 (5 bases). Looked up from germline, CDR1 is SEHNR and CDR2 is FQNEAQ (reference sequence). Trimming removed 4 bases at V and 7 bases at J, with 14 bases between. The CDR3 extends over 14 amino acids. The CDR3 spells CASSSGGVGQPQHF. The CDR3 DNA follows: TGTGCCAGCAGCTCAGGAGGGGTCGGGCAGCCCCAGCATTTT.

V and J are TRBV7-9 and TRBJ2-7; a possible D gene is TRBD1 (5 bases). Germline loops: CDR1 SEHNR, CDR2 FQNEAQ (reference sequence). V dropped 5 bases and J dropped 6 bases, with 11 bases sitting between them. The CDR3 loop spans 12 amino acids. This CDR3 is CASSEQVAEQYF. The DNA for the CDR3 is TGTGCCAGCAGCGAACAGGTTGCCGAGCAGTACTTC.

The chain joins TRBV19 to TRBJ1-5; no reliable D call. CDR1 and CDR2 from the germline V gene are LNHDA and SQIVND (reference sequence). Trimming shortened V by 1 base and J by 0 bases, and 10 bases separated the two germline ends. The CDR3 is 16 residues long. The chain's CDR3 is CASSIGPALSNQPQHF. CDR3 sequence (DNA): TGTGCCAGTAGTATAGGGCCGGCCCTTAGCAATCAGCCCCAGCATTTT.